Below are 27 T cell receptor beta chains sequenced from a single sample in a study of response to subunit inactivated influenza vaccine. MiXCR, applied by TCRdb to the RT-PCR reads, yields one record per CDR3 protein. The sample includes 500,000 or so distinct CDR3 sequences, 10% to 11% of them seen just once. Sequenced here: PBMCs from blood, sampled roughly 45 days after vaccination. These receptor sequences come from a man over 45 who received an inactivated influenza vaccine.

The gene calls are TRBV5-1 and TRBJ2-5; D is unresolved. The CDR3 sequence is 14 residues long. V lost 0 bases, J lost 3 bases, and 9 bases lay in between. Germline loops: CDR1 SGHRS, CDR2 YFSETQ. The CDR3 reads CASSLAGREETQYF. The CDR3 DNA reads TGCGCCAGCAGCTTGGCCGGTAGAGAAGAGACCCAGTACTTC.

This clonotype came up once. One junction end does not reproduce the germline sequence, and a read error may be involved. The chain employs TRBV27 and TRBJ2-7; D gene uncertain. Per germline, CDR1 MNHEY and CDR2 SMNVEV (reference sequence). This CDR3 region has 14 residues. CDR3 sequence reads: CDSSLSGSSYEQYF. Written as DNA, the CDR3 is TGTGACAGCAGTTTATCTGGTTCCTCCTACGAGCAGTACTTC.

As for this clonotype: This could be a read error, since a much larger clone is one nucleotide away. The chain carries TRBV12-3 or TRBV12-4 and TRBJ1-1, with TRBD1 as a possible D gene (5 bases). There are 15 residues in the CDR3. The CDR3 loop is CVSSLGGGRNTEAFF. The CDR3 DNA reads TGTGTCAGCAGTTTGGGGGGAGGAAGGAACACTGAAGCTTTCTTT.

This rearrangement joins TRBV20-1 to TRBJ2-3; TRBD1 agrees at 9 bases. J was trimmed by 5 bases and V by 5 bases; bases with no gene match: 11. The germline V gene encodes CDR1 DFQATT and CDR2 SNEGSKA (reference sequence). CDR3 length: 15 residues. CDR3 bases: TGCAGTGCTGCCCCCGGGACAGGGACGGGAGATACGCAGTATTTT. Translating gives CSAAPGTGTGDTQYF.

In regard to this clonotype: Its ends do not fully match the called genes, so a read error is possible. The gene calls are TRBV2 and TRBJ2-5; no clear D gene. In germline, CDR1 is SNHLY, CDR2 FYNNEI. This CDR3 region has 12 residues. The CDR3 loop reads CASSEGFVETQF. In nucleotides, the CDR3 is TGTGCCAGCAGTGAAGGATTCGTAGAGACCCAGTTC. The complete variable domain, with remaining parts taken from reference TRBV2 and TRBJ2-5, reads EPEVTQTPSHQVTQMGQEVILRCVPISNHLYFYWYRQILGQKVEFLVSFYNNEISEKSEIFDDQFSVERPDGSNFTLKIRSTKLEDSAMYFCASSEGFVETQFGPGTRLLVL.

There are a few counts of this clonotype. The CDR3, as DNA: TGCAGCGTTGTACCGCGGTTAGCTAACTATGGCTACACCTTC. It is translated as CSVVPRLANYGYTF. The chain uses TRBV29-1 and TRBJ1-2; D not resolved. This CDR3 has 14 residues. Between the trimmed V and J ends, which lost 4 bases and 0 bases, there was a span of 12 bases. Germline CDR1 reads SQVTM; CDR2 reads ANQGSEA.

This clonotype has a handful of counts. This sequence joins TRBV5-1 and TRBJ2-7; 11 bases are a match to TRBD2. The V and J ends lost 4 bases and 3 bases, in that order; junction bases with no gene match: 6. The germline gives CDR1 SGHRS, CDR2 YFSETQ. The CDR3 is 15 amino acids. The CDR3 DNA sequence: TGCGCCAGCAGCGTAACTAGCGGGAGCTTCTACGAGCAGTACTTC. Translated, it gives CASSVTSGSFYEQYF.

The chain employs TRBV5-1 and TRBJ2-1, with a weak D call TRBD1 (5 bases). Trimming cost V 2 bases and J 5 bases, with 8 bases left between them. Germline V gene data show CDR1 as SGHRS and CDR2 as YFSETQ. The CDR3 length is 13 residues. CDR3 in DNA: TGCGCCAGCAGCTTAAGACAGAACAATGAGCAGTTCTTC. It is translated as CASSLRQNNEQFF.

Here the CDR3 DNA reads TGTGCCAGCAGTGCCATTAACACAGATACGCAGTATTTT. Translated: CASSAINTDTQYF. The chain has TRBV2 and TRBJ2-3; no firm D call. The germline V gene encodes CDR1 SNHLY and CDR2 FYNNEI. V gave up 4 bases and J gave up 2 bases, with 7 bases separating them. The CDR3 runs to 13 residues.

The chain links TRBV11-3 to TRBJ2-1; 7 positions agree with TRBD2. Germline CDR1 SGHNT, CDR2 YENEEA. The V gene end was trimmed by 4 bases and the J gene end by 9 bases; junction bases not matched to a gene: 9. This CDR3 is 14 amino acids long. The CDR3 loop is CASSWSGTKGEQFF. Here the CDR3 DNA reads TGTGCCAGCAGCTGGAGCGGGACTAAGGGTGAGCAGTTCTTC.

This chain links TRBV5-1 with TRBJ1-6, with D perhaps matching TRBD1 (5 bases). V gave up 0 bases and J gave up 9 bases, with 16 bases separating them. Per the germline V gene, CDR1 is SGHRS and CDR2 is YFSETQ. The CDR3 length is 16 residues. The chain's CDR3 is CASSLDAGRVTSPLHF. The CDR3, as DNA: TGCGCCAGCAGCTTGGATGCGGGGCGAGTTACTTCACCCCTCCACTTT. The full variable domain, its missing parts supplied by reference TRBV5-1 and TRBJ1-6, is KAGVTQTPRYLIKTRGQQVTLSCSPISGHRSVSWYQQTPGQGLQFLFEYFSETQRNKGNFPGRFSGRQFSNSRSEMNVSTLELGDSALYLCASSLDAGRVTSPLHFGNGTRLTVT.

This clonotype was counted ten times or more. The chain joins TRBV29-1 to TRBJ2-7, with D possibly matching TRBD2 (5 bases). Germline V gene lookup returns CDR1 SQVTM and CDR2 ANQGSEA. This CDR3 is 13 amino acids long. V lost 6 bases, J lost 6 bases, and 18 bases lay in between. Here the CDR3 reads CSVEELVGLEQYF. The CDR3 DNA reads TGCAGCGTCGAGGAACTAGTCGGCCTCGAGCAGTACTTC.

This clonotype appeared many times. The J gene is TRBJ2-2, the V gene TRBV19; D might be TRBD1 (5 bases). The V end lost 3 bases, the J end lost 4 bases, and 9 bases lay between the germline ends. The CDR3 is 14 residues long. Germline CDR1 and CDR2: LNHDA and SQIVND (reference sequence). The CDR3 nucleotides read TGTGCCAGTAGTATCCAGGGCGCCACCGGGGAGCTGTTTTTT. It encodes CASSIQGATGELFF.

As to this clonotype: A much larger clone differs by one base, so this may be a read error. This chain connects TRBV12-3 or TRBV12-4 to TRBJ2-3; D not certain. V was cut by 6 bases and J by 8 bases, with 12 bases left in between. The CDR3 has 12 residues. This CDR3 is CASSSNAVTQYF. The CDR3 nucleotides read TGTGCCAGCAGCTCCAATGCAGTTACGCAGTATTTT.

V is TRBV7-2 and J is TRBJ1-1; D is possibly TRBD1 (5 bases). Per the germline V gene, CDR1 is SGHTA and CDR2 is FQGNSA. V was shortened by 0 bases and J by 0 bases, with 8 bases between the two germline ends. The CDR3 covers 15 residues. CDR3 region: CASSLAPGVNTEAFF. CDR3 nucleotide sequence: TGTGCCAGCAGCTTAGCGCCGGGGGTGAACACTGAAGCTTTCTTT.

This clonotype has more than one count but fewer than ten. V is TRBV12-3 or TRBV12-4 and J is TRBJ1-4; D call uncertain. Trimming left V 6 bases short and J 7 bases short, with 24 bases between. This CDR3 spans 17 amino acids. The DNA of the CDR3 is TGTGCCAGCAGCCTCAGTCGGGGTTTAGGGTCTTTTGAAAAACTGTTTTTT. This encodes CASSLSRGLGSFEKLFF.

This clonotype was seen just once. The CDR3 region has the DNA TGTGCCAGCAGCTTAAGGACAGGCAATCAGCCCCAGCATTTT. Residues: CASSLRTGNQPQHF. The chain has TRBV11-2 and TRBJ1-5; tentative D call: TRBD1 (6 bases). From germline, CDR1 is SGHAT and CDR2 FQNNGV. The CDR3 runs 14 residues. Deletions cut 2 bases from V and 2 bases from J, with 7 bases between.

The rearrangement joins TRBV28 to TRBJ2-5; D is undetermined. The CDR3 sequence is 15 residues long. V dropped 3 bases and J dropped 2 bases, with 13 bases sitting between them. Looked up from germline, CDR1 is MDHEN and CDR2 is SYDVKM. The CDR3 coding sequence is TGTGCCAGCAGTTTGACGGGCAGTACACAAGAGACCCAGTACTTC. Its translation is CASSLTGSTQETQYF.

This clonotype was observed a few times. The rearrangement uses TRBV4-3 and TRBJ2-5, with D possibly being TRBD2 (5 bases). Germline V gene sequence: CDR1 LGHNA, CDR2 YSLEER. This CDR3 spans 15 amino acids. V was shortened by 5 bases and J by 2 bases, with 15 bases between the two germline ends. The CDR3 sequence is CASSSEWRGQETQYF. CDR3 DNA: TGCGCCAGCAGCTCGGAATGGAGAGGGCAAGAGACCCAGTACTTC.

The J gene is TRBJ1-5, the V gene TRBV28; D possibly corresponds to TRBD1 (6 bases). The germline V gene encodes CDR1 MDHEN and CDR2 SYDVKM. Trimming stripped 6 bases from V and 6 bases from J, with 18 bases between. CDR3 length: 15 amino acids. The CDR3 here is CASRGYRDIGQPQHF. DNA for the CDR3: TGTGCCAGCAGGGGGTACAGGGACATAGGTCAGCCCCAGCATTTT.

This clonotype was seen many times. The chain employs TRBV20-1 and TRBJ2-3; 14 nucleotides agree with TRBD2. V was clipped by 3 bases and J by 5 bases; unmatched bases: 7. The CDR3 totals 16 residues. CDR1 is DFQATT, CDR2 SNEGSKA, per germline (reference sequence). The CDR3 here is CSASSGTSGRGDTQYF. In DNA form, the CDR3 reads TGCAGTGCTAGTTCTGGGACTAGCGGGAGAGGAGATACGCAGTATTTT.

In its sample, this clonotype was seen a few times. This chain links TRBV6-5 with TRBJ2-5, with TRBD2 identical over 11 bases. CDR1 and CDR2 from the germline V gene are MNHEY and SVGAGI. There are 17 residues in the CDR3. The V and J ends lost 0 bases and 5 bases, in that order; junction bases with no gene match: 8. DNA of the CDR3: TGTGCCAGCAGTTACTCCCGACTAGCGGGACGAGGGGAGACCCAGTACTTC. Translating gives CASSYSRLAGRGETQYF.

Only a few counts were recorded for this clonotype. The chain employs TRBV7-8 and TRBJ2-3; 8 bases are a match to TRBD2. From germline, CDR1 is SGHVS and CDR2 FQNEAQ. Losses at the gene ends were 2 bases for V and 5 bases for J; bases not matched to a gene: 9. The CDR3 runs 16 residues. CDR3 coding DNA: TGTGCCAGCAGCTTACAAGCGGGGGCCCCCAAAGATACGCAGTATTTT. Protein product: CASSLQAGAPKDTQYF.

This rearrangement joins TRBV20-1 to TRBJ2-7; D is perhaps TRBD2 (6 bases). There are 13 residues in the CDR3. Trimming removed 6 bases at V and 0 bases at J, with 12 bases between. In germline, CDR1 is DFQATT, CDR2 SNEGSKA (reference sequence). CDR3 loop: CSAPGGVSYEQYF. The DNA of the CDR3 is TGCAGTGCCCCCGGGGGAGTCTCCTACGAGCAGTACTTC.

J is TRBJ2-7 and V is TRBV10-2, with a possible D match to TRBD1 (5 bases). V was clipped by 4 bases and J by 1 base, with 11 bases between them. This CDR3 is built from 14 residues. From germline, CDR1 is WSHSY and CDR2 SAAADI. CDR3 in amino acids: CASSVSRQSYEQYF. The CDR3 DNA reads TGCGCCAGCAGTGTCTCGAGACAGTCCTACGAGCAGTACTTC.

The chain couples TRBV4-1 to TRBJ1-1, with D possibly matching TRBD1 (5 bases). The length of the CDR3 is 15 residues. Per the germline V gene, CDR1 is MGHRA and CDR2 is YSYEKL. Trimming removed 3 bases at V and 0 bases at J, with 11 bases between. The chain's CDR3 is CASSQGRVMNTEAFF. The CDR3 DNA reads as TGCGCCAGCAGCCAGGGACGGGTCATGAACACTGAAGCTTTCTTT.

The chain has TRBV6-5 and TRBJ1-4, with D unresolved. There are 15 residues in the CDR3. CDR1 is MNHEY and CDR2 is SVGAGI in the germline V gene. With 2 bases removed from V and 4 bases from J, the gap between germline ends came to 11 bases. In DNA, the CDR3 is TGTGCCAGCAGTTACAACCTCGCCAGTAATGAAAAACTGTTTTTT. It yields the protein CASSYNLASNEKLFF.